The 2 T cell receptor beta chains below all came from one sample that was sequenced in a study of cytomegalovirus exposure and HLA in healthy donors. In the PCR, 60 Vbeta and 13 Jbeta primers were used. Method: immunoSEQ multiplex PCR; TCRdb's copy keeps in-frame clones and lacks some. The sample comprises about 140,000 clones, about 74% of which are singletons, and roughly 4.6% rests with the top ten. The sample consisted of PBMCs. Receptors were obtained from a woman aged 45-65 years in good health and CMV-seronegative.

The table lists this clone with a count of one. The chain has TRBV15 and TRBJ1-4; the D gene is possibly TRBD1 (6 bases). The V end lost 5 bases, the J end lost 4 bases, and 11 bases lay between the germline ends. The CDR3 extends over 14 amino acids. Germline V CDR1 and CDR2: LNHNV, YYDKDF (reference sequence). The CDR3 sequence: CATSGRGSNEKLFF. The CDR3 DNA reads TGTGCCACCAGCGGAAGGGGGAGTAATGAAAAACTGTTTTTT. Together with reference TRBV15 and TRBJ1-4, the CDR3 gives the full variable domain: DAMVIQNPRYQVTQFGKPVTLSCSQTLNHNVMYWYQQKSSQAPKLLFHYYDKDFNNEADTPDNFQSRRPNTSFCFLDIRSPGLGDTAMYLCATSGRGSNEKLFFGSGTQLSVL.

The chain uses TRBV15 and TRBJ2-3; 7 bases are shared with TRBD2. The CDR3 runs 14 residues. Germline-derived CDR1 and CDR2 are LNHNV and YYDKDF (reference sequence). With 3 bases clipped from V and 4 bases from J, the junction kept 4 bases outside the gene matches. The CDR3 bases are TGTGCCACCAGCAGGGGGGGGTTCGCAGATACGCAGTATTTT. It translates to CATSRGGFADTQYF.